What follows are 16 T cell receptor beta chains derived from one specimen sequenced in a study of T cell responses to AZD1222 COVID-19 vaccine. TCRdb's table, derived via immunoSEQ multiplex PCR, lists solely in-frame clones and lacks some. The sample carries about 120,000 clones, around 90% recorded once. Sample: peripheral blood, taken on day 0 of MenACWY control vaccination. The receptors were gathered from an adult in good health.

This sequence joins TRBV4-1 and TRBJ2-2; no definite D call. V lost 1 base and J lost 2, with 5 bases in between. Germline V gene lookup returns CDR1 MGHRA and CDR2 YSYEKL. There are 14 residues in the CDR3. Here the CDR3 reads CASSQAPNTGELFF. As DNA, the CDR3 is TGCGCCAGCAGCCAAGCCCCTAACACCGGGGAGCTGTTTTTT.

J is TRBJ2-5 and V is TRBV10-3; tentative D call: TRBD1 (6 bases). Germline V gene lookup returns CDR1 ENHRY and CDR2 SYGVKD. The CDR3 spans 18 residues. V was cut by 0 bases and J by 2 bases, with 19 bases left in between. The CDR3 nucleotides are TGTGCCATCAGTGAGTCGACTCTAGAGGACAGATTACAAGAGACCCAGTACTTC. Translating it yields CAISESTLEDRLQETQYF.

This clone showed up just once. The V and J genes are TRBV3-1 (or the pseudogene TRBV3-2) and TRBJ2-1, with 7 bases fitting TRBD2. V shed 4 bases, J shed 10 bases, and the junction held 13 bases outside the gene matches. There are 15 residues in the CDR3. CDR1 LGHDT and CDR2 YNNKEL come from the germline V gene (reference sequence). The CDR3 region is CASSLYERGLFEQFF. The CDR3 nucleotides are TGTGCCAGCAGCCTTTACGAGCGGGGCCTCTTCGAGCAGTTCTTC.

The chain joins TRBV6-5 to TRBJ2-7, with 10 nucleotides matching TRBD1. J was trimmed by 3 bases and V by 5 bases; bases with no gene match: 1. The CDR3 totals 13 residues. Germline V gives CDR1 MNHEY, CDR2 SVGAGI. Written as DNA, the CDR3 is TGTGCCAGCAGTCGGGACAGGGGCTACGAGCAGTACTTC. Translation gives CASSRDRGYEQYF.

The chain links TRBV5-1 to TRBJ1-2; 9 bases line up with TRBD1. Trimming removed 4 bases from V and 7 bases from J; junction bases left unmatched: 5. The CDR3 spans 13 residues. Per the germline V gene, CDR1 is SGHRS and CDR2 is YFSETQ. DNA of the CDR3: TGCGCCAGCAGCGAAGGACAGGGGCCTGGCTACACCTTC. Residues: CASSEGQGPGYTF.

The J gene is TRBJ2-1, the V gene TRBV5-4; 13 nucleotides agree with TRBD2. This CDR3 contains 14 residues. V lost 4 bases to trimming and J lost 7 bases; unmatched junction nucleotides: 2. The V gene's germline CDR1 is SGHNT and CDR2 YYREEE (reference sequence). The CDR3: CASSRTSGSNEQFF. The CDR3 DNA reads as TGTGCCAGCAGCCGGACTAGCGGGAGTAATGAGCAGTTCTTC.

CDR3 in amino acids: CASSLGSAPYEQYF. The CDR3 DNA is TGCGCCAGCAGCTTAGGATCAGCCCCCTACGAGCAGTACTTC. The V call is TRBV5-1, the J call TRBJ2-7; D ambiguous. The CDR3 extends over 14 amino acids. Trimming cost V 2 bases and J 2 bases, with 11 bases left between them. Germline CDR1 is SGHRS and CDR2 is YFSETQ. The variable domain in full, with the rest retrieved from reference TRBV5-1 and TRBJ2-7, is KAGVTQTPRYLIKTRGQQVTLSCSPISGHRSVSWYQQTPGQGLQFLFEYFSETQRNKGNFPGRFSGRQFSNSRSEMNVSTLELGDSALYLCASSLGSAPYEQYFGPGTRLTVT.

The chain has TRBV3-1 (or the pseudogene TRBV3-2) and TRBJ1-5, with TRBD1 matching over 7 bases. CDR1 is LGHDT and CDR2 is YNNKEL in the germline V gene (reference sequence). This CDR3 has 14 residues. V lost 1 base, J lost 15 bases, and 12 bases stayed unmatched. The CDR3 region is CASSQGLQGPPRHF. In DNA form, the CDR3 reads TGTGCCAGCAGCCAAGGGCTACAGGGGCCCCCTCGGCATTTT.

The V and J genes are TRBV24-1 and TRBJ2-3, with TRBD2 identical over 7 bases. V was clipped by 9 bases and J by 2 bases; unmatched bases: 10. The CDR3 has 15 residues. CDR1 and CDR2 from the germline V gene are KGHDR and SFDVKD. DNA for the CDR3: TGTGCCACCGGGGGAGGGAAGGGATCCACAGATACGCAGTATTTT. Residues: CATGGGKGSTDTQYF.

The CDR3 region is CASSEFGARSTDTQYF. CDR3 coding DNA: TGCGCCAGCAGTGAGTTTGGTGCCCGAAGCACAGATACGCAGTATTTT. The chain links TRBV10-1 to TRBJ2-3, with D hard to call. Looked up from germline, CDR1 is WNHNN and CDR2 is SYGVQD (reference sequence). The V end lost 1 base, the J end lost 0 bases, and 11 bases lay between the germline ends. The CDR3 covers 16 residues.

This chain links TRBV30 with TRBJ1-4, with D tentatively TRBD1 (6 bases). The germline gives CDR1 GTSNPN, CDR2 SVGIG (reference sequence). There are 13 residues in the CDR3. Trimming stripped 2 bases from V and 7 bases from J, with 11 bases between. The DNA for the CDR3 is TGTGCCTGGAGTTCGACAGGTCTTGAAAAACTGTTTTTT. Translation: CAWSSTGLEKLFF.

The V gene is TRBV6-5, the J gene TRBJ1-2; D ambiguous. With 8 bases removed from V and 1 base from J, the gap between germline ends came to 11 bases. Germline V gives CDR1 MNHEY, CDR2 SVGAGI. CDR3 size: 13 residues. In nucleotides, the CDR3 is TGTGCCAGCCGCGACAACGTTAACTATGGCTACACCTTC. Its translation: CASRDNVNYGYTF.

V and J are TRBV6-4 and TRBJ2-1; the D gene is possibly TRBD1 (7 bases). Trimming stripped 6 bases from V and 2 bases from J, with 17 bases between. The germline CDR1 and CDR2 sequences are MRHNA and SNTAGT. CDR3 size: 16 residues. Written as DNA, the CDR3 is TGTGCCAGCAGCCTCAGGGGCGGGACAGCCTACAATGAGCAGTTCTTC. Residues: CASSLRGGTAYNEQFF.

The chain carries TRBV28 and TRBJ1-6; 8 bases agree with TRBD1. V lost 5 bases, J lost 9 bases, and 6 bases stayed unmatched. The CDR3 has 14 residues. The V gene's germline CDR1 is MDHEN and CDR2 SYDVKM. The CDR3 loop reads CASSPGRGRSPLHF. The CDR3 region has the DNA TGTGCCAGCAGTCCCGGCAGGGGGCGTTCACCCCTCCACTTT.

The chain links TRBV6-1 to TRBJ1-2; the D is unclear. The germline V gene has CDR1 MNHNS and CDR2 SASEGT. The germline V and J ends were trimmed by 2 bases and 2 bases, with 9 bases remaining between them. The CDR3 totals 14 residues. The CDR3 DNA reads TGTGCCAGCAGTGAATTTGTCACCAACTATGGCTACACCTTC. As protein: CASSEFVTNYGYTF.

This chain joins TRBV30 and TRBJ2-7, with D tentatively TRBD2 (6 bases). The CDR3 runs to 16 residues. Germline values: CDR1 GTSNPN, CDR2 SVGIG (reference sequence). V was shortened by 4 bases and J by 0 bases, with 19 bases between the two germline ends. CDR3 DNA: TGTGCCTGGACCAGTGCCGGGAGAGGGACCTCCTACGAGCAGTACTTC. It yields the protein CAWTSAGRGTSYEQYF.